This TCR beta chain derives from a study of cytomegalovirus exposure and HLA in healthy donors (TCRdb year 2017). For the study in its entirety: An earlier analysis of about 530 of the donors reported 250 to 350 Gb of sequence data and 95 million to 140 million unique TCR beta sequences obtained from approximately 180 million T cells. Around 300 gigabases of sequencing data and approximately 85 million unique TCR sequences were included in an early release covering several hundred HLA-typed donors. The genetic ancestry cluster associated with self-reported Caucasian donors included 80% to 90% of the roughly 400 genotyped donors. The aim of the study was to test whether cataloging public T cell receptors could identify signatures of past pathogen exposure. Using immunosequencing, the study profiled T cell repertoires from 666 subjects and related those repertoires to cytomegalovirus serostatus. Along with the roughly 670-subject first cohort, a separate validation cohort of approximately 110 different subjects was used. High-throughput TCR immunosequencing, statistical association of individual TCRs with disease status, and machine learning were combined to predict cytomegalovirus infection status. A later analysis re-examined previously published TCR beta repertoires from more than 600 donors and added high-resolution HLA genotyping to investigate patterns of TCR occurrence. The later analysis used no new phenotypic data to find candidate immune exposures, relying instead on TCR beta sequences and their occurrence across donors. An earlier analysis of approximately 580 of the donors used high-throughput TCR beta sequencing to judge whether each TCR beta V gene segment behaved as functional or pseudogenic. Donor age, sex, ethnicity and CMV serostatus were compiled together with the repertoire data. A later genetic analysis took genome-wide SNP genotypes for about 55% of the 666 donors and used that subset as a discovery cohort. All discovery cohort repertoires had been generated using a single sequencing platform. Class I and class II HLA loci were covered by the typing at four-digit resolution. Typing coverage differed by locus: A, B, C, DRB1 and DQB1 were typed in roughly 620-630 donors, DQA1 in about 560, DPA1 in approximately 600, and DPB1 in around 490. Four to six DR-DQ haplotypes were handled as single units for association and clustering, since linkage in the cohort was strong. On average, around 240,000 unique TCR beta nucleotide sequences were sequenced per donor among a few hundred genotyped donors of the cohort, with about 19% of those sequences being non-productive. What the study reported, not specific to this receptor: Only TCR beta chains were sequenced in this cohort, and the absence of alpha or paired-chain data limited detectable features. In a later genetic analysis, fewer N-insertions in productive TCRs were reported among donors in an Asian-associated ancestry cluster than the roughly 700-donor mean. Presence/absence analyses assumed roughly uniform sequencing depth across donors, an assumption that may not hold. Because HLA typing was missing for some donors at each locus, association tests included only the typed subset. In a later analysis, TCR association rates were found to vary across HLA loci, with the most associated TCRs seen for DRB1 alleles and the fewest for HLA-C alleles. A further reported finding was that TCR beta sequences accurately predicted the HLA-A and HLA-B alleles for most subjects in the first cohort. A group of highly shared sequence variants was considered likely to be a technical artifact of the sequencing pipeline. Cytomegalovirus status was reported to be diagnosed by the classifier with high specificity and sensitivity in both the original and validation cohorts. Across donors, most TCR sequences were observed very rarely, whereas some public TCRs were present in many individuals. The study listed 164 TCR beta chains as associated with cytomegalovirus. For the cohort, immune exposure information was limited to CMV serostatus. Correlated functional status among segregating V segments might reflect linkage disequilibrium, but an unknown experimental factor could not be ruled out. According to a later analysis, most CMV-associated TCR beta chains appeared to be HLA-restricted, and the HLA associations seemed to be driven largely by CMV exposure. Compared with equally common non-associated chains, HLA-associated TCR beta chains in a later analysis were more clonally expanded and had lower generation probabilities. Assigning TCR associations to individual alleles was difficult when HLA alleles, especially DR and DQ, strongly co-occurred. An association between a missense DCLRE1C variant and V-gene and J-gene trimming of TCR beta chains was found in a later genetic analysis and replicated in an independent cohort. Broadly in line with IMGT annotations, most TCR beta V segments showed up in productive rearrangements about 90% or about 30% of the time in an earlier analysis of a few hundred of the donors. The 87-base-pair reads could not distinguish some IMGT-functional V segments, including TRBV6-2 and TRBV6-3, so those segments were excluded. A later analysis reported that several top co-occurrence clusters appeared linked to parvovirus B19, influenza, CMV and Epstein-Barr virus. In vitro tests confirmed that a few of the cytomegalovirus-associated TCR beta chains recognize cytomegalovirus antigens. At a false discovery rate of 0.05, a later analysis linked some 18,000 TCR beta sequences to specific HLA alleles. According to the authors, the approach could potentially be generalized to other disease states and immunological phenotypes. Because counts were too low, seventeen rarely observed V segments, including chromosome 9 orphons, were excluded from the earlier analysis of 587 of the donors.

In total, roughly 710 healthy bone marrow donors made up the cohort. Cohort members were all nominally healthy when sampled, although unrecorded immune exposures were likely present. The donor was CMV seronegative and was included in the group of 352 seronegative cohort members. A peripheral blood sample was provided by each donor, and peripheral blood mononuclear cells were used for TCR beta sequencing. Genomic DNA was extracted from the blood cell samples with the Qiagen DNeasy Blood Extraction Kit. In regard to this clone: Its cognate antigen has yet to be identified. A junction boundary mismatches the germline segment, possibly from a read error.

Receptor amplification or capture employed the immunoSEQ multiplex PCR assay. For the multiplex PCR, a mixture combining 60 forward primers for TCR Vbeta segments and 13 reverse primers for TCR Jbeta segments was used. The CDR3 region of rearranged TCR beta genes was amplified from genomic DNA by a multiplex PCR assay. On the Illumina HiSeq System, the amplified TCR beta libraries were sequenced as 87-base-pair reads. Per the source publication's procedure: A later analysis tallied roughly 80 million unique TCR beta chains across the approximately 670 repertoires, and approximately 12 million of those chains were shared by two or more donors. Raw reads were error-corrected and collapsed into unique sequences with a nearest-neighbor algorithm that merged closely related sequences to remove PCR and sequencing errors. To assign V, D and J gene segments, CDR3 sequences were aligned to IMGT reference sequences. For a sequence to be retained, a match of at least six nucleotides was required to both a V gene segment and a J gene segment. Rearrangements were called productive when the CDR3 lacked stop codons and stayed in frame with V and J; all others were non-productive. Following IMGT convention, CDR3 was defined as the stretch from the second conserved V-encoded cysteine up to the conserved J-encoded phenylalanine. The earlier analysis of about 570 of the donors excluded any sequence lacking an unambiguous match to a single V gene segment. In an earlier analysis of approximately 590 of the donors, V segments were called functional above 56.7% productive rearrangements and were called segregating when the between-donor standard deviation exceeded 5%. To diagnose cytomegalovirus status from the catalog of TCR beta chain sequences, a statistical classification framework was built. In a later analysis, V and J genes were assigned by comparing TCR nucleotide sequences against IMGT/GENE-DB human TR gene sequences. In a later analysis, CDR3 sequences and most-parsimonious VDJ recombination scenarios were assigned using the TCRdist pipeline. In a later analysis, every TCR beta chain was defined by the combination of its CDR3 amino acid sequence and its V-gene family, and reads without a unique V-gene family were dropped. To address suspected cross-contamination and a sequencing artifact, a later analysis removed around 590 highly shared, low-generation-probability nucleotide sequences. In a later analysis, a clonal expansion index for each public chain was calculated from normalized within-repertoire ranks of inferred template counts. Generation probabilities in a later analysis came from a VDJ recombination model fitted to out-of-frame rearrangements, and those results were checked against IGoR. A later analysis scored TCR-TCR, TCR-HLA and TCR-CMV co-occurrence with hypergeometric tests, applying a repertoire-size bias correction to TCR pairs. A later analysis estimated false discovery rates by permuting HLA or CMV assignments 20 times. In a later analysis, co-occurring TCRs were grouped with DBSCAN, and TCRdist sequence similarity was added when clustering was performed within HLA-allele-positive subsets. Co-occurrence clustering excluded repertoires with fewer than 30,000 or more than 120,000 public chains, plus five with anomalous nucleotide sharing. Entries here come from immuneACCESS through TCRdb and include only in-frame sequences with V and J called. Some clones fail to appear in such tables; in the studies checked, an unresolved V gene covers under half of the shortfall, and the cause of the remainder is unknown. V and J calls and clone size are those listed in that table; D and trimming were worked out from the DNA. The sample table contains roughly 110,000 clones; only one count was recorded for roughly four fifths of them. The ten largest clones represent about 2% of the sample.

Spanning cysteine to phenylalanine, the CDR3 consists of 11 amino acids. The DNA shown is the 33-base CDR3, in frame from base 1. Taken from the germline V gene (reference sequence), the CDR1 and CDR2 loops are SEHNR and FQNEAQ. The chain is assembled from TRBV7-9 and TRBJ2-1, with the D gene not confidently named. Sequences were obtained from PBMCs. The sequence derives from a man younger than 35 in good health and CMV-seronegative. In nucleotide form, the sequence is TGTTCCAGCAGCGCCAGTTGGGAGCAGTTCTTC. Translated, it gives CSSSASWEQFF.